Listed below are T cell receptor beta chains from one sample, sequenced in a study of monozygotic twins with inflammatory bowel disease. TCRdb re-called the 5' RACE reads; one entry per CDR3 protein, DNA not given. The table lists roughly 140,000 distinct CDR3 sequences. The material sequenced was blood. The receptors derive from a human donor with ulcerative colitis or Crohn's disease, or a healthy co-twin of an affected twin (not recorded which). CDR3s include the opening cysteine and the closing phenylalanine or tryptophan.

TRBV7-7,TRBJ2-5,CASSFGAGGAVETQYF
TRBV27,TRBJ1-5,CASSINRANQPQHF
TRBV7-3,TRBJ1-5,CASRPNRGGDQPQHF
TRBV20-1,TRBJ1-4,CSASQMRTFNEKLFF
TRBV20-1,TRBJ2-7,CSARDQRLAGGRYEQYF
TRBV7-2,TRBJ1-2,CASSLAQNYGYTF
TRBV6-5,TRBJ2-7,CASSYSDRSYEQYF
TRBV20-1,TRBJ2-3,CSARPFAGGSDTQYF
TRBV7-2,TRBJ1-4,CASSLSPNEKLFF
TRBV11-2,TRBJ2-1,CASSRPLYNEQFF
TRBV3-1,TRBJ2-3,CASSHTLTSGYADTQYF
TRBV20-1,TRBJ2-3,CSAPLRRGTDTQYF
TRBV5-1,TRBJ2-5,CASSPGTGLGETQYF
TRBV12-3/TRBV12-4,TRBJ2-2,CASSLSGKGANTGELFF
TRBV7-2,TRBJ2-7,CASSLIAGEEQYF
TRBV15,TRBJ2-1,CATSRDLPGLAGDEQFF
TRBV6-5,TRBJ2-7,CASTPPGASKQYF
TRBV3-1,TRBJ1-1,CASSQVQGVPDTEAFF
TRBV7-9,TRBJ1-1,CASSLGRVVNTEAFF
TRBV18,TRBJ1-2,CASSPDRGCTF
TRBV6-2/TRBV6-3,TRBJ2-7,CASSPRGAYEQYF
TRBV20-1,TRBJ2-2,CSARDTASANTGELFF
TRBV5-4,TRBJ2-2,CASGGQGNTGELFF
TRBV11-2,TRBJ2-3,CASRIGGGTGEDTQYF
TRBV11-2,TRBJ1-1,CASSLGAGTGRTEAFF
TRBV12-3/TRBV12-4,TRBJ1-6,CASSFSGGHSPLHF
TRBV12-3/TRBV12-4,TRBJ2-1,CASSFPLTRTNEQFF
TRBV6-2/TRBV6-3,TRBJ2-3,CASSTSREADTQYF
TRBV7-2,TRBJ2-7,CASSWDRISYEQYF
TRBV4-3,TRBJ1-6,CASAVDRSYNSPLHF
TRBV20-1,TRBJ2-3,CSAARLAGETDTQYF
TRBV12-3/TRBV12-4,TRBJ2-7,CASSSTDRSGDEQYF
TRBV29-1,TRBJ1-5,CSVSDRTNQPQHF
TRBV20-1,TRBJ2-2,CSARSLGANTGELFF
TRBV2,TRBJ2-5,CASSESQGVLGTQYF
TRBV2,TRBJ2-3,CASSELAGGGGTQYF
TRBV18,TRBJ1-1,CASSPGTGNTEAFF
TRBV9,TRBJ1-3,CASSVGTASGNTIYF
TRBV18,TRBJ2-5,CASSPPSQQETQYF
TRBV5-4,TRBJ2-3,CASRDWTRSTDTQYF
TRBV20-1,TRBJ1-1,CSARDYRGGNTEAFF
TRBV4-1,TRBJ2-1,CASSQPGRRANEQFF
TRBV29-1,TRBJ2-1,CSVGRGGYNEQFF
TRBV29-1,TRBJ1-1,CSVEVIPWTKF
TRBV10-3,TRBJ2-5,CAISSFAQETQYF
TRBV20-1,TRBJ1-2,CSAREWSLANYGYTF
TRBV19,TRBJ2-1,CASSPWTSGGHLVNEQFF
TRBV30,TRBJ2-7,CAWNRDSQSGQYF